A selection of T cell receptor beta chains follows, all from one sample in a study of CD8+ T cells in alopecia areata. Libraries were prepared by immunoSEQ multiplex PCR; TCRdb keeps only in-frame clonotypes and omits some of them. Among about 220,000 clones listed, approximately 57% were seen once. Sequencing used CD4+ T cells sorted from blood, obtained at week 4, from a patient treated with tofacitinib. The receptors here all came from a human donor with alopecia areata. CDR3s leave out the opening cysteine and the closing phenylalanine or tryptophan. D genes are given only for firm matches.

V gene: TRBV2
J gene: TRBJ1-2
D gene: NA
CDR3 protein: ASSEAVMRQANYGYT

V gene: TRBV29-1
J gene: TRBJ2-7
D gene: NA
CDR3 protein: SAGQLYEQY

V gene: TRBV4-3
J gene: TRBJ2-3
D gene: NA
CDR3 protein: ASSQDPYTDTQY

V gene: TRBV30
J gene: TRBJ2-1
D gene: TRBD1
CDR3 protein: AWSVQGTAYNEQF

V gene: TRBV6-5
J gene: TRBJ1-2
D gene: NA
CDR3 protein: ASSLGRVLGGYT

V gene: TRBV7-9
J gene: TRBJ2-3
D gene: NA
CDR3 protein: ASSWDGPSTDTQY

V gene: TRBV4-3
J gene: TRBJ2-1
D gene: TRBD1
CDR3 protein: ASSRTGGPYNEQF

V gene: TRBV10-3
J gene: TRBJ2-7
D gene: NA
CDR3 protein: AIQGTGYEQY

V gene: TRBV10-1
J gene: TRBJ1-1
D gene: NA
CDR3 protein: ASSRDIMNTEAF

V gene: TRBV19
J gene: TRBJ2-2
D gene: NA
CDR3 protein: ASSMVHTGELF

V gene: TRBV29-1
J gene: TRBJ2-1
D gene: NA
CDR3 protein: SVEVGNEQF

V gene: TRBV30
J gene: TRBJ2-3
D gene: TRBD2
CDR3 protein: AWSLGGGSDTQY

V gene: TRBV25-1
J gene: TRBJ2-2
D gene: TRBD1
CDR3 protein: ASCGTGQTGELF

V gene: TRBV5-1
J gene: TRBJ1-1
D gene: NA
CDR3 protein: ASSLAGQSVIEAF

V gene: TRBV29-1
J gene: TRBJ1-2
D gene: NA
CDR3 protein: SVGGSNYGYT

V gene: TRBV9
J gene: TRBJ1-2
D gene: NA
CDR3 protein: ASSGQGSGYT

V gene: TRBV29-1
J gene: TRBJ2-5
D gene: TRBD1
CDR3 protein: SVRDRGPGETQY

V gene: TRBV5-4
J gene: TRBJ2-4
D gene: NA
CDR3 protein: ASSEIQWGSSLAKNIQY

V gene: TRBV5-1
J gene: TRBJ2-5
D gene: NA
CDR3 protein: ASSFGETQY

V gene: TRBV29-1
J gene: TRBJ2-2
D gene: NA
CDR3 protein: SVLQESPLVPGELF

V gene: TRBV4-2
J gene: TRBJ2-3
D gene: NA
CDR3 protein: ASSQGGLGADTQY

V gene: TRBV7-2
J gene: TRBJ2-5
D gene: TRBD1
CDR3 protein: ASSRQGGVETQY

V gene: TRBV30
J gene: TRBJ2-1
D gene: NA
CDR3 protein: AWSQYNEQF

V gene: TRBV6-5
J gene: TRBJ2-7
D gene: NA
CDR3 protein: ATKSPLYEQY

V gene: TRBV30
J gene: TRBJ1-1
D gene: TRBD1
CDR3 protein: AWSVRDSRVAF

V gene: TRBV30
J gene: TRBJ2-1
D gene: TRBD2
CDR3 protein: AWSGTSIGEQF

V gene: TRBV5-1
J gene: TRBJ2-1
D gene: NA
CDR3 protein: ASSLAMGWQF

V gene: TRBV7-2
J gene: TRBJ1-2
D gene: NA
CDR3 protein: ASSPQGDYGYT